The following is a T cell receptor beta chain sequence with its context. This sample is drawn from a study of shared clonotypes between healthy human individuals. This CDR3 is built from 16 residues. Germline CDR1 and CDR2: SGHRS and YFSETQ. The J segment lost 0 bases and the V segment lost 4 bases, leaving 4 bases of the junction unmatched. The repertoire was sequenced with immunoSEQ multiplex PCR; TCRdb's copy has only in-frame clones and lacks some. The sample includes about 2.5 million clones, about 90% seen only once; the top ten take about 0.36%. The chain uses TRBV5-1 and TRBJ2-1, with TRBD2 identical over 10 bases. This sequence originates from a man between 18 and 35 years old in good health. Some clones in this sample may be carry-over from other donors' samples. Sequenced input: naive CD4+ T cells from PBMCs. The sample's subset: CD45RA+ positively selected. The CDR3 DNA is TGCGCCAGCAGCCCTATAGCGGGAGGCTCCTACAATGAGCAGTTCTTC. This encodes CASSPIAGGSYNEQFF.